What follows are 30 T cell receptor beta chains derived from one specimen sequenced in a study of read filtering for tumor transcriptome and immune sequencing. This library used around 0.4 ug RNA and molecular barcoded adaptors spanning alpha/delta and beta/gamma chains. TCRdb fed the reads into MiXCR, producing one record per CDR3 protein. The sample has 85,000 to 100,000 distinct CDR3 sequences, 20% to 25% seen once. The sequenced material came from a population of CD138-negative cells sorted from bone marrow. These receptors were taken from a donor at least 40 years old with multiple myeloma.

This clonotype showed up many times. The rearrangement uses TRBV10-2 and TRBJ1-1, with D perhaps matching TRBD1 (5 bases). The V end lost 8 bases, the J end lost 1 base, and 11 bases lay between the germline ends. The CDR3 totals 13 residues. Germline assignment: CDR1 WSHSY and CDR2 SAAADI. The CDR3 nucleotides are TGCGCCAGCGGGGCCACGTCGAACACTGAAGCTTTCTTT. Translation: CASGATSNTEAFF.

In its sample, this clonotype was seen once. It may be a read error: a sequence one base away is much more abundant. The V and J genes are TRBV27 and TRBJ2-5; no clear D. V lost 6 bases, J lost 6 bases, and 14 bases lay in between. CDR1 and CDR2 from the germline V gene are MNHEY and SMNVEV (reference sequence). The CDR3 length is 13 residues. This CDR3 is CASRQFVGKTQYF. CDR3 bases: TGTGCCAGCAGACAGTTTGTGGGTAAGACCCAGTACTTC.

At least ten counts were recorded for this clonotype. The chain recombines TRBV9 with TRBJ1-4; maybe TRBD1 (6 bases). Germline lookup yields CDR1 SGDLS and CDR2 YYNGEE. Deletions cut 0 bases from V and 8 bases from J, with 17 bases between. The CDR3 runs to 16 residues. The chain's CDR3 is CASSVGAVQGREKLFF. The CDR3 region has the DNA TGTGCCAGCAGCGTAGGAGCCGTACAGGGTCGGGAAAAACTGTTTTTT. Combining the CDR3 with reference TRBV9 and TRBJ1-4 gives the whole variable domain DSGVTQTPKHLITATGQRVTLRCSPRSGDLSVYWYQQSLDQGLQFLIQYYNGEERAKGNILERFSAQQFPDLHSELNLSSLELGDSALYFCASSVGAVQGREKLFFGSGTQLSVL.

This clonotype was picked up many times. The CDR3 DNA reads TGTGCCAGCAGCTCCCAAGCGGGAAAAGAAGAGACCCAGTACTTC. Protein sequence: CASSSQAGKEETQYF. This chain uses TRBV7-9 with TRBJ2-5; 7 bases align to TRBD2. V was clipped by 4 bases and J by 3 bases; unmatched bases: 8. Germline V gene sequence: CDR1 SEHNR, CDR2 FQNEAQ (reference sequence). The CDR3 loop spans 15 amino acids.

Many counts were recorded for this clonotype. The chain has TRBV6-5 and TRBJ2-6, with D unresolved. This CDR3 has 14 residues. V lost 4 bases and J lost 4, with 8 bases in between. From germline, CDR1 is MNHEY and CDR2 SVGAGI. This CDR3 is CASSLSPGANVLTF. In DNA form, the CDR3 reads TGTGCCAGCAGTTTGAGTCCAGGGGCCAACGTCCTGACTTTC.

This clonotype was counted many times. V and J are TRBV12-5 and TRBJ2-1; 7 bases are shared with TRBD1. V dropped 6 bases and J dropped 6; count of bases not matched to a gene: 5. This CDR3 contains 13 residues. Germline V lookup: CDR1 LGHNT, CDR2 FRNRAP. CDR3 region: CASGLGQSNEQFF. CDR3 bases: TGTGCTAGTGGCCTGGGACAGTCCAATGAGCAGTTCTTC.

The J gene is TRBJ2-3, the V gene TRBV20-1, with TRBD1 matching over 10 bases. The CDR3 totals 14 residues. The J segment lost 4 bases and the V segment lost 5 bases, leaving 6 bases of the junction unmatched. Germline CDR1 and CDR2: DFQATT and SNEGSKA (reference sequence). The CDR3 region is CSAQDRGKADTQYF. The DNA of the CDR3 is TGCAGTGCTCAGGACAGGGGGAAGGCAGATACGCAGTATTTT.

This clonotype has ten or more counts. The CDR3: CASSLNPTGMDTQYF. CDR3 nucleotides: TGTGCCAGCAGTCTAAACCCGACAGGGATGGATACGCAGTATTTT. The J gene is TRBJ2-3, the V gene TRBV7-8; 7 nucleotides align to TRBD1. Losses at the gene ends were 6 bases for V and 6 bases for J; bases not matched to a gene: 12. Germline loops: CDR1 SGHVS, CDR2 FQNEAQ. The CDR3 loop spans 15 amino acids.

This clonotype has more than one count but fewer than ten. This chain links TRBV11-2 with TRBJ2-2; a weak D match, TRBD1 (6 bases). V lost 7 bases, J lost 1 base, and 10 bases lay in between. Germline CDR1 is SGHAT and CDR2 is FQNNGV. The CDR3 is made up of 14 amino acids. This CDR3 reads CASTSRGNTGELFF. The CDR3 nucleotides read TGTGCCAGCACCTCCAGGGGGAACACCGGGGAGCTGTTTTTT.

In its sample, this clonotype was seen many times. The gene calls are TRBV28 and TRBJ2-1; 8 nucleotides match TRBD1. J gave up 3 bases and V 8 bases, and 3 bases lay outside the gene matches. The V gene's germline CDR1 is MDHEN and CDR2 SYDVKM. The CDR3 covers 13 residues. The DNA for the CDR3 is TGTGCCAGCCGGGACAGGCACTACAATGAGCAGTTCTTC. Protein sequence: CASRDRHYNEQFF.

As for this clonotype: Mismatch with germline at one junction end may stem from a read error. The chain is built from TRBV7-3 and TRBJ2-3; the D gene could be TRBD1 or TRBD2 (6 bases each). The germline V gene has CDR1 SGHTA and CDR2 FQGTGA. There are 17 residues in the CDR3. The CDR3 loop is CASILMSRGRRTDTQYF. In DNA form, the CDR3 reads TGTGCCAGCATCTTAATGTCGAGGGGGAGGAGGACAGATACGCAGTATTTT.

This clonotype was recorded many times. This chain uses TRBV5-1 with TRBJ2-5; 8 nucleotides align to TRBD2. There are 14 residues in the CDR3. The junction had 6 bases not matched to a gene; V was cut back by 5 bases and J by 3 bases. The germline V gene has CDR1 SGHRS and CDR2 YFSETQ. In DNA, the CDR3 is TGCGCCAGCAGGAAAGCGGGGGTCAAAGAGACCCAGTACTTC. As protein: CASRKAGVKETQYF.

In this sample, this clonotype turned up many times. V is TRBV6-2 or TRBV6-3 and J is TRBJ2-7; D remains ambiguous. The CDR3 consists of 14 residues. V lost 6 bases and J 6 bases, leaving 18 bases between the germline ends. CDR1 and CDR2 from the germline V gene are MNHEY and SVGEGT. The DNA for the CDR3 is TGTGCCAGCAGCCCCGGTACACCCTCGGGCGAGCAGTACTTC. Translating it yields CASSPGTPSGEQYF.

This clonotype was detected ten times or more. The CDR3 nucleotides are TGCGCCAGCAGCCCCGTGGACAACTACGAGCAGTACTTC. It yields the protein CASSPVDNYEQYF. The chain uses TRBV5-1 and TRBJ2-7, with D perhaps matching TRBD1 (5 bases). The CDR3 is 13 amino acids. V dropped 4 bases and J dropped 3 bases, with 11 bases sitting between them. Germline values: CDR1 SGHRS, CDR2 YFSETQ.

This clonotype was recorded many times. As DNA, the CDR3 is TGTGCCAGCAGTATAACAGGGTTCATGAACACTGAAGCTTTCTTT. It yields the protein CASSITGFMNTEAFF. The genes are TRBV6-5 and TRBJ1-1; D perhaps matches TRBD1 (6 bases). The CDR3 covers 15 residues. The ends were cut back, 5 bases at V and 0 bases at J, with 13 bases in the middle. Germline V gene data show CDR1 as MNHEY and CDR2 as SVGAGI.

There are a few counts of this clonotype. The genes are TRBV6-2 or TRBV6-3 and TRBJ2-5; 11 positions match TRBD1. Germline lookup yields CDR1 MNHEY and CDR2 SVGEGT. The CDR3 sequence is 15 residues long. The J segment lost 3 bases and the V segment lost 6 bases, leaving 6 bases of the junction unmatched. This chain's CDR3 is CASRNRDRGEETQYF. The CDR3 DNA follows: TGTGCCAGCAGAAACCGGGACAGGGGGGAAGAGACCCAGTACTTC.

This clonotype was recorded at least ten times. The rearrangement uses TRBV21-1 and TRBJ2-1; TRBD1, the D gene given by the table, was not confirmed from the DNA. TRBV21-1 counts as a pseudogene. This CDR3 spans 14 amino acids. The CDR3 nucleotides are TGTGCCAGCAGCAAAGTTCCAGGGGGAAATGAGCAGTTCTTC. It encodes CASSKVPGGNEQFF.

This clonotype appeared many times. The chain is built from TRBV27 and TRBJ2-2; D unresolved. V dropped 5 bases and J dropped 7 bases, with 8 bases sitting between them. This CDR3 is 12 amino acids long. Germline CDR1 MNHEY, CDR2 SMNVEV (reference sequence). The CDR3 protein is CASSPRSGELFF. The CDR3 bases are TGTGCCAGCAGTCCCCGCAGCGGGGAGCTGTTTTTT.

This clonotype was observed at least ten times. The rearrangement joins TRBV5-1 to TRBJ2-3; the D is unclear. The CDR3 has 16 residues. Trimming took 0 bases from V and 3 from J, leaving 14 bases between them. Germline V gene data show CDR1 as SGHRS and CDR2 as YFSETQ. The CDR3 reads CASSLATASRTDTQYF. The CDR3 DNA is TGCGCCAGCAGCTTGGCTACGGCCTCACGGACAGATACGCAGTATTTT.

This clonotype was detected ten times or more. The gene calls are TRBV27 and TRBJ2-3; 9 bases are shared with TRBD1. From germline, CDR1 is MNHEY and CDR2 SMNVEV (reference sequence). This CDR3 has 15 residues. V was pared by 8 bases and J by 7 bases, with 13 bases of the junction left unmatched. In DNA, the CDR3 is TGTGCCAGCGCCATGAGACAGGGGGATTTGTATACGCAGTATTTT. Its translation: CASAMRQGDLYTQYF.

As regards this clonotype: Since no conserved phenylalanine or tryptophan closes the CDR3, a read error is the likely cause. No DNA is shown, since the ends of the CDR3 on it are uncertain; the CDR3 is the one TCRdb lists. This rearrangement joins TRBV4-1 to TRBJ2-1; no check of the table's D call, TRBD1, against the DNA was made. The CDR3 is 17 residues long, ends included. From germline, CDR1 is MGHRA and CDR2 YSYEKL. Here the CDR3 reads CASSQVGRGRVGDERFL.

This clonotype appeared many times. The chain combines TRBV6-2 or TRBV6-3 with TRBJ2-3; perhaps TRBD2 as D (5 bases). Germline values: CDR1 MNHEY, CDR2 SVGEGT. The CDR3 extends over 13 amino acids. V was cut by 7 bases and J by 0 bases, with 8 bases left in between. CDR3 bases: TGTGCCAGCACCAGGACTAGCACAGATACGCAGTATTTT. It is translated as CASTRTSTDTQYF.

A note on this clonotype: A much larger clone lies one base from this, so it may be a read error. The J gene is TRBJ1-5, the V gene TRBV28; 9 positions agree with TRBD1. The CDR3 has 14 amino acids. CDR1 is MDHEN, CDR2 SYDVKM, per germline. The chain's CDR3 is CANSGDRVGQPQHF. The CDR3, as DNA: TGTGCCAACAGTGGGGACAGGGTGGGCCAGCCCCAGCATTTT.

This clonotype appeared many times. The chain has TRBV3-1 and TRBJ2-7; possibly TRBD2 for D (5 bases). The CDR3 sequence is 13 residues long. V lost 2 bases and J lost 2, with 7 bases in between. CDR1 and CDR2 from the germline V gene are LGHDT and YNNKEL (reference sequence). The CDR3 bases are TGTGCCAGCAGCCAACGGAGGACCTACGAGCAGTACTTC. This gives the protein CASSQRRTYEQYF.

This clonotype was seen many times. V and J are TRBV5-1 and TRBJ2-2, with no clear D. The CDR3 totals 15 residues. Germline CDR1 reads SGHRS; CDR2 reads YFSETQ. Trimming cost V 2 bases and J 4 bases, with 12 bases left between them. CDR3 region: CASSFGGILTGELFF. The CDR3 DNA sequence: TGCGCCAGCAGCTTCGGCGGCATCCTCACCGGGGAGCTGTTTTTT. Complete variable domain (other parts from reference TRBV5-1 and TRBJ2-2): KAGVTQTPRYLIKTRGQQVTLSCSPISGHRSVSWYQQTPGQGLQFLFEYFSETQRNKGNFPGRFSGRQFSNSRSEMNVSTLELGDSALYLCASSFGGILTGELFFGEGSRLTVL.

This clonotype was observed many times. V usage is TRBV6-2 or TRBV6-3 and J usage is TRBJ2-5, with 8 bases fitting TRBD2. Germline CDR1 reads MNHEY; CDR2 reads SVGEGT. The CDR3 consists of 14 residues. J lost 10 bases, V lost 4 bases, and 11 bases had no gene match. The CDR3 is CASSWGGTSGGQYF. In DNA form, the CDR3 reads TGTGCCAGCAGTTGGGGTGGGACCAGCGGGGGCCAGTACTTC.

This clonotype showed up many times. J is TRBJ1-4 and V is TRBV27, with 7 nucleotides matching TRBD1. Germline V gene sequence: CDR1 MNHEY, CDR2 SMNVEV (reference sequence). CDR3 size: 15 residues. The junction had 10 bases not matched to a gene; V was cut back by 5 bases and J by 7 bases. CDR3 DNA sequence: TGTGCCAGCAGTCCCAGGACAGGACGAATTGAAAAACTGTTTTTT. Its translation is CASSPRTGRIEKLFF. The full variable domain, in which reference TRBV27 and TRBJ1-4 provide the parts outside the CDR3, is EAQVTQNPRYLITVTGKKLTVTCSQNMNHEYMSWYRQDPGLGLRQIYYSMNVEVTDKGDVPEGYKVSRKEKRNFPLILESPSPNQTSLYFCASSPRTGRIEKLFFGSGTQLSVL.

The table lists this clonotype with many counts. The chain employs TRBV29-1 and TRBJ2-1, with TRBD1 matching over 10 bases. Unmatched junction bases numbered 7, after V lost 4 bases and J lost 7 bases. The CDR3 consists of 14 residues. Germline V CDR1 and CDR2: SQVTM, ANQGSEA. CDR3 sequence (DNA): TGCAGCGTTGGGGACAGGGGCAATTATAATGAGCAGTTCTTC. Protein: CSVGDRGNYNEQFF.

This clonotype was observed at least ten times. This chain uses TRBV5-1 with TRBJ2-7, with a possible D match to TRBD1 (6 bases). Trimming stripped 3 bases from V and 0 bases from J, with 13 bases between. The CDR3 contains 15 residues. In germline, CDR1 is SGHRS, CDR2 YFSETQ. The CDR3 reads CASSSDGQISYEQYF. The CDR3 DNA reads as TGCGCCAGCAGCTCGGACGGACAGATCTCCTACGAGCAGTACTTC.

This clonotype qualifies as medium-sized. The rearrangement links TRBV28 to TRBJ2-1; D is ambiguous. Germline values: CDR1 MDHEN, CDR2 SYDVKM. The V end was cut by 3 bases, the J end by 5 bases, with 14 bases between. The CDR3 extends over 15 amino acids. CDR3 residues: CASSFYPQLHNEQFF. CDR3 sequence (DNA): TGTGCCAGCAGTTTTTATCCCCAATTACACAATGAGCAGTTCTTC.